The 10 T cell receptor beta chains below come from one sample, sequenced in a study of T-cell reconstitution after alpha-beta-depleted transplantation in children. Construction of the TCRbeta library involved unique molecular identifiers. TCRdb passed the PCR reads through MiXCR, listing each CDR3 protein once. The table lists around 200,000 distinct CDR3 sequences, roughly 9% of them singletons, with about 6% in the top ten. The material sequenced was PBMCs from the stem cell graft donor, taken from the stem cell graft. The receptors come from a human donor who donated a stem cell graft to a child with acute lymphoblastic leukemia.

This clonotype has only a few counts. The DNA of the CDR3 is TGTGCCACCAGTGAGGCTAGCGGGGGGTACAATGAGCAGTTCTTC. Protein sequence: CATSEASGGYNEQFF. V usage is TRBV24-1 and J usage is TRBJ2-1; 11 bases line up with TRBD2. The trim removed 4 bases at V and 4 bases at J, leaving 2 bases unmatched. The CDR3 consists of 15 residues. CDR1 KGHDR and CDR2 SFDVKD come from the germline V gene.

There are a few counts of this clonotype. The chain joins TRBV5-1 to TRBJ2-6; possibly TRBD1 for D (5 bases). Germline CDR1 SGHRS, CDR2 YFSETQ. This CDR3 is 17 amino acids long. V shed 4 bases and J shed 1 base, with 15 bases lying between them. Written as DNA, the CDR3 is TGCGCCAGCAGCGCAGGGCCGGGTTCTTCTGGGGCCAACGTCCTGACTTTC. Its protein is CASSAGPGSSGANVLTF.

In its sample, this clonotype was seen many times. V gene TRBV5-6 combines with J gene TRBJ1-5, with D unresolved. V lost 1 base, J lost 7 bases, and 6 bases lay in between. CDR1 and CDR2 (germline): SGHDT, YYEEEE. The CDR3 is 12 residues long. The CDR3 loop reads CASSLQRQPQHF. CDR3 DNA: TGTGCCAGCAGCTTGCAGCGACAGCCCCAGCATTTT.

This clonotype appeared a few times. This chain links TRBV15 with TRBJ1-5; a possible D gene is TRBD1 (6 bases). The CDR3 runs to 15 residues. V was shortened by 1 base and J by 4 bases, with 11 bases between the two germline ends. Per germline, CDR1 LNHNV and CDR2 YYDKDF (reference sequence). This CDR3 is CATSRGLDSNQPQHF. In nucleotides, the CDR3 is TGTGCCACCAGCAGAGGCCTGGACAGTAATCAGCCCCAGCATTTT.

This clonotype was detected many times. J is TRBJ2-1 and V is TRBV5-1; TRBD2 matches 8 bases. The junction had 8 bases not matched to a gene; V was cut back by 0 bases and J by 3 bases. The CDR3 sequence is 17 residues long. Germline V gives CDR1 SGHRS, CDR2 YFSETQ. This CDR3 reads CASSLGSGGRLYNEQFF. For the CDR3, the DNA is TGCGCCAGCAGCTTGGGGTCGGGGGGGCGTCTCTACAATGAGCAGTTCTTC.

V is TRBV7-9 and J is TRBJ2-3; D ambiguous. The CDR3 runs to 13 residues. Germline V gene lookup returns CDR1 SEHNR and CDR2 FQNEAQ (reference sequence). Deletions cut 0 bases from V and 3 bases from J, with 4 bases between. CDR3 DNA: TGTGCCAGCAGCTTAGCGACGACAGATACGCAGTATTTT. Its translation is CASSLATTDTQYF. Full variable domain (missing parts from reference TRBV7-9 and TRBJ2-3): DTGVSQNPRHKITKRGQNVTFRCDPISEHNRLYWYRQTLGQGPEFLTYFQNEAQLEKSRLLSDRFSAERPKGSFSTLEIQRTEQGDSAMYLCASSLATTDTQYFGPGTRLTVL.

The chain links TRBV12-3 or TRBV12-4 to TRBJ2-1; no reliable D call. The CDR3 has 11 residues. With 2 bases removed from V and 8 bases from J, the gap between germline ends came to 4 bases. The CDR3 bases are TGTGCCAGCAGTTTACTCGATGAGCAGTTCTTC. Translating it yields CASSLLDEQFF.

The CDR3 DNA follows: TGCGCCAGCAGCTTGGACCCCATAGAGGCGGGAAACACTGAAGCTTTCTTT. Protein sequence: CASSLDPIEAGNTEAFF. The chain links TRBV5-1 to TRBJ1-1; no definite D call. The CDR3 covers 17 residues. The V end was cut by 0 bases, the J end by 2 bases, with 17 bases between. Germline loops: CDR1 SGHRS, CDR2 YFSETQ.

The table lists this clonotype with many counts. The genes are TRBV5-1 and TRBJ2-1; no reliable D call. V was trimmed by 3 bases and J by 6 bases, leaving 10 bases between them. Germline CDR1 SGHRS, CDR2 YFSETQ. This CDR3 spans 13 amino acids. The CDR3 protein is CASSSLRPNEQFF. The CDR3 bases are TGCGCCAGCAGCTCCCTTCGGCCCAATGAGCAGTTCTTC.

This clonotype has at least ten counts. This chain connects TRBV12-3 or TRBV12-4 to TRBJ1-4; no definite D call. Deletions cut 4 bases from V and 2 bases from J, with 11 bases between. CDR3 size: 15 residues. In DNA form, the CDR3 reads TGTGCCAGCAGTTCAACGACTGAGACTAATGAAAAACTGTTTTTT. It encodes CASSSTTETNEKLFF.